The clone carrying this TCR beta chain occurred a few times. J was trimmed by 3 bases and V by 5 bases; bases with no gene match: 6. CDR1 LNHDA and CDR2 SQIVND come from the germline V gene (reference sequence). The CDR3 totals 15 residues. A single record per CDR3 protein comes from TCRdb applying MiXCR to the PCR reads. This table has 600,000 to 650,000 distinct CDR3 sequences, less than 20% appearing once. These data come from a study of molecular identifiers for immune sequencing clone quantification. This clonotype originated in a human donor in good health. Some libraries in this study had Jurkat cell RNA spiked in. V is TRBV19 and J is TRBJ2-1; 8 nucleotides match TRBD2. Source material: naive CD8+ T cells from blood, with Jurkat cell RNA spiked in. Subset noted: FACS-sorted CD8+CD4-CCR7+CD45RA+ naive T cells. CDR3: CASSVLAGYYNEQFF. Written as DNA, the CDR3 is TGTGCCAGTAGTGTCCTAGCGGGTTACTACAATGAGCAGTTCTTC. The full variable domain, completed using reference TRBV19 and TRBJ2-1, is DGGITQSPKYLFRKEGQNVTLSCEQNLNHDAMYWYRQDPGQGLRLIYYSQIVNDFQKGDIAEGYSVSREKKESFPLTVTSAQKNPTAFYLCASSVLAGYYNEQFFGPGTRLTVL.